The entry below gives a single T cell receptor beta chain sequence along with its context. Its antigen remains unknown. This entry belongs to a study of T cells in Graves' hyperthyroidism and ophthalmopathy. Regarding the study as a whole: Classification by a 13 V-J model distinguished ophthalmopathy from stable hyperthyroidism. Ophthalmopathy was predicted by the model a median of approximately 6.6 months ahead of onset.

The source material, RNA transcripts, was used to amplify TCR beta CDR3 regions. The study used the HTBI primer set for a first-round RT-PCR of the TCR CDR3. TCRdb analysed the multiplex PCR reads with MiXCR anew, one entry per CDR3 protein. Of under 700,000 distinct CDR3 sequences listed, under 60% were seen once; the top ten hold approximately 8.2%. Together with thyroid ultrasound, orbital computed tomography, serum thyroxine and TRAb, clinical symptoms were used for diagnoses. There are 14 residues in the CDR3. From germline, CDR1 is WSHSY and CDR2 SAAADI. V dropped 8 bases and J dropped 3; count of bases not matched to a gene: 6.

Material: peripheral blood or thyroid tissue (not recorded which). The chain is built from TRBV10-2 and TRBJ1-5; TRBD1 agrees at 8 bases. This TCR was recovered from a young woman with Graves' hyperthyroidism. The CDR3 region is CASAGTGYNQPQHF. CDR3 coding DNA: TGCGCCAGCGCCGGGACAGGTTACAATCAGCCCCAGCATTTT.